The sequence of this T cell receptor beta chain was determined in a study of blood T cell repertoires in COVID-19. Background on the study: The study drew acute and convalescent COVID-19 samples from the United States, Italy and Spain. PBMCs, B-cell-depleted T cells, or T cells provided the cDNA or gDNA that made up the material.

Original handling: Estimation of nucleated cell counts relied on the amplification of reference gene primers. The protocol was immunoSEQ multiplex PCR, while the TCRdb copy is restricted to in-frame clones and leaves out a portion. V and J calls and clone size follow that table, whereas D and trimming were derived from the DNA. In the table there are nearly 45,000 clones, approximately 80% of which are singletons. This clone was counted a single time. Sample: peripheral blood. The clonotype was recovered from a human donor in a cohort sampled during active COVID-19.

The CDR3 DNA reads as TGTGCCAGCAGCTCAAGCGCATACTCCTACGAGCAGTACTTC. Protein product: CASSSSAYSYEQYF. The rearrangement joins TRBV11-2 to TRBJ2-7; D ambiguous. The CDR3 has 14 amino acids. Deletions cut 4 bases from V and 0 bases from J, with 10 bases between. The germline gives CDR1 SGHAT, CDR2 FQNNGV.